Listed below are T cell receptor beta chains from one sample, sequenced in a study of siplizumab effects on memory and regulatory T cells. The method was immunoSEQ multiplex PCR; TCRdb's version includes in-frame clones alone and lacks a portion of them. This sample has some 80,000 clones, with 85% to 95% found just once. The sequenced sample was CD8+ T cells sorted from blood. The receptors here all came from a human donor in good health. Both conserved end residues are part of each CDR3. A D gene is named only where the DNA matches it firmly. Size tells how often a clone was seen (once, few, many) or the class of an expanded clone, and some rows leave it out.

v_call	d_call	clone_size	j_call	cdr3_nt	cdr3_aa
TRBV15	NA	NA	TRBJ2-5	TGTGCCACCAGCATCAGACAGACCCTTCAAGAGACCCAGTACTTC	CATSIRQTLQETQYF
TRBV20-1	NA	NA	TRBJ2-7	TGCAGTGCCCCCGAGGGATACGAGCAGTACTTC	CSAPEGYEQYF
TRBV7-6	NA	NA	TRBJ2-3	TGTGCCAGCAGCTTAGCGGGAGCTAACACAGATACGCAGTATTTT	CASSLAGANTDTQYF
TRBV7-9	TRBD2	NA	TRBJ2-1	TGTGCCAGCAGCCAACTAGCGTTCTCCTACAATGAGCAGTTCTTC	CASSQLAFSYNEQFF
TRBV2	NA	once	TRBJ2-7	TGTGCCAGCAGTGTTTCTAGGCCAGTTAAGTCCTACGAGCAGTACTTC	CASSVSRPVKSYEQYF
TRBV15	NA	NA	TRBJ2-7	TGTGCCACCAGCAGAGATCGGAAAGAGGAGCAGTACTTC	CATSRDRKEEQYF
TRBV29-1	NA	NA	TRBJ1-1	TGCAGCGCCTCGGGTGGGCTAGGACCGATGAACACTGAAGCTTTCTTT	CSASGGLGPMNTEAFF
TRBV7-9	NA	medium-sized	TRBJ1-4	TGTGCCAGCAGCCGTCTAGGGCAGGTAAGTGAAAAACTGTTTTTT	CASSRLGQVSEKLFF
TRBV4-1	NA	NA	TRBJ2-5	TGCGCCAGCAGCCAGGGGGGGCTTTGGGAGACCCAGTACTTC	CASSQGGLWETQYF
TRBV11-2	TRBD2	NA	TRBJ2-5	TGTGCCAGCAGCCAGAGGGCGACTAGCGGGTGGGGAATGGCCCAGTACTTC	CASSQRATSGWGMAQYF
TRBV19	NA	NA	TRBJ1-1	TGTGCCAGTAGCACCCCTGGGGGGCTGATCACTGAAGCTTTCTTT	CASSTPGGLITEAFF
TRBV19	NA	NA	TRBJ2-7	TGTGCCAGTAGTCCCACGGACTTGCCGAGATACGAGCAGTACTTC	CASSPTDLPRYEQYF
TRBV10-3	NA	once	TRBJ2-1	TGTGCCTCACGTTATGATGCCTCCTACAATGAGCAGTTCTTC	CASRYDASYNEQFF
TRBV13	NA	NA	TRBJ1-5	TGTGCCAGCAGCTTCGGGATTAGCAATCAGCCCCAGCATTTT	CASSFGISNQPQHF
TRBV6-6	TRBD1	NA	TRBJ2-1	TGTGCCGTCCGTCCGGACAGGGGAAACAATGAGCAGTTCTTC	CAVRPDRGNNEQFF
TRBV5-1	TRBD2	NA	TRBJ2-7	TGCGCCAGCAGCTTGGATTCGGCGGGAGAGGCCTACGAGCAGTACTTC	CASSLDSAGEAYEQYF
TRBV6-5	TRBD1	NA	TRBJ1-1	TGTGCCAGCAGTTTCTACAGGGGGCAAACTGAAGCTTTCTTT	CASSFYRGQTEAFF
TRBV27	NA	NA	TRBJ1-1	TGTGCCAGCAGCACTTCAGGGACTGAAGCTTTCTTT	CASSTSGTEAFF
TRBV27	TRBD1	NA	TRBJ2-7	TGTGCCAGCAGTCTCCAGACAGGGGGCTGGGAGCAGTACTTC	CASSLQTGGWEQYF
TRBV4-1	NA	NA	TRBJ1-4	TGCGCCAGCAGCCAAGTTCCCGGGACGGAAAATGAAAAACTGTTTTTT	CASSQVPGTENEKLFF
TRBV9	NA	NA	TRBJ2-3	TGTGCCAGCAGCCCGACTAGCACAGATACGCAGTATTTT	CASSPTSTDTQYF
TRBV7-3	NA	NA	TRBJ2-1	TGTGCCAGCAGCCCGTCCGGCGATGGCTACAATGAGCAGTTCTTC	CASSPSGDGYNEQFF
TRBV29-1	NA	NA	TRBJ2-5	TGCAGCGTTGCCAAGAGGGGGTCCCCAGGGGAGACCCAGTACTTC	CSVAKRGSPGETQYF
TRBV27	NA	NA	TRBJ1-2	TGTGCCAGCAGTTGGGGGAGTAGTTATGGCTACACCTTC	CASSWGSSYGYTF
TRBV5-1	TRBD1	once	TRBJ2-7	TGCGCCAGCAGCTTAGGGACAGAGGGCGAGCAGTACTTC	CASSLGTEGEQYF
TRBV2	NA	NA	TRBJ2-7	TGTGCCAGCAGAATCTATCCGGGACCCGCCTACGAGCAGTACTTC	CASRIYPGPAYEQYF
TRBV7-2	TRBD2	NA	TRBJ2-1	TGTGCCAGCAGCTTATACAGCGGGACCTACAATGGGCAGTTCTTC	CASSLYSGTYNGQFF
TRBV5-4	NA	NA	TRBJ2-7	TGTGCCAGCAGCTTGGAATGGACGGAGTCCTACGAGCAGTACTTC	CASSLEWTESYEQYF
TRBV6-5	NA	NA	TRBJ1-1	TGTGCCAGCAGTCTTACACGAAACACTGAAGCTTTCTTT	CASSLTRNTEAFF
TRBV19	NA	NA	TRBJ1-5	TGTGCCAGTAGTATTCTTGGGAGGGAGCAGCCCCAGCATTTT	CASSILGREQPQHF
TRBV19	TRBD1	NA	TRBJ2-3	TGTGCCAGTAGTATAGGAGGGGCAGGGGGCGCAGATACGCAGTATTTT	CASSIGGAGGADTQYF
TRBV2	NA	NA	TRBJ2-2	TGTGCCGCCAGCAGTGGATCGCAGCAGTTTTGGACCGGGGAGCTGTTTTTT	CAASSGSQQFWTGELFF
TRBV19	NA	NA	TRBJ1-1	TGTGCCAGTAGCCCGTCGAACACTGAAGCTTTCTTT	CASSPSNTEAFF
TRBV28	NA	once	TRBJ1-4	TGTGCCAGCAGTATTCGGGGGAGTCGTGAAAAACTGTTTTTT	CASSIRGSREKLFF
TRBV19	NA	NA	TRBJ1-1	TGTGCCAGTAGTGCTACTTCGATGGGACAACCGTACACTGAAGCTTTCTTT	CASSATSMGQPYTEAFF
TRBV29-1	TRBD2	NA	TRBJ2-3	TGCAGCGTGCACCTTCTGGGGACTAGCGGGAGGAATACGCAGTATTTT	CSVHLLGTSGRNTQYF
TRBV5-6	NA	NA	TRBJ2-5	TGTGCCAGCAGCTTGGAAGTAGGAGGTTCGGAGTACCAAGAGACCCAGTACTTC	CASSLEVGGSEYQETQYF
TRBV5-6	TRBD1	NA	TRBJ2-1	TGTGCCAGCAGCTGGGGGACAGGGGAGAGCTCCTACAATGAGCAGTTCTTC	CASSWGTGESSYNEQFF
TRBV21-1	NA	NA	TRBJ1-5	TGTGCCAGCCCCCATGCTAGCTCCCTGGGAGACGATCAGCCCCAGCATTTT	CASPHASSLGDDQPQHF
TRBV2	NA	NA	TRBJ2-1	TGTGCCAGCAGTGAATGGGCAGGGGCGACCTACAATGAGCAGTTCTTC	CASSEWAGATYNEQFF
TRBV18	TRBD1	NA	TRBJ2-7	TGTGCCAGCTCATTCGGACAGGGGGATCACTACGAGCAGTACTTC	CASSFGQGDHYEQYF
TRBV6-1	NA	NA	TRBJ1-1	TGTGCCAGCAGTGAATTTGGGGGCCTGGGGTTGAACACTGAAGCTTTCTTT	CASSEFGGLGLNTEAFF
TRBV27	NA	NA	TRBJ2-7	TGTGCCAGCAGTTTATCTTCTAGCCACGAGCAGTACTTC	CASSLSSSHEQYF
TRBV5-6	NA	NA	TRBJ2-1	TGTGCCAGCAGCCCAGGACGAACCAATGAGCAGTTCTTC	CASSPGRTNEQFF
TRBV7-9	TRBD2	NA	TRBJ2-5	TGTGCCAGCAGCCTACCGTCTCTAGCGGGAGAATCCGAGACCCAGTACTTC	CASSLPSLAGESETQYF
TRBV27	TRBD1	NA	TRBJ2-3	TGTGCCAGCAGTCCCCCTGGGACAGTTCCCGCACCCGACACAGATACGCAGTATTTT	CASSPPGTVPAPDTDTQYF
TRBV28	NA	NA	TRBJ2-2	TGTGCCAGCAGTTTTTTGGGGCTCAGTTCCGGGGAGCTGTTTTTT	CASSFLGLSSGELFF
TRBV7-3	NA	NA	TRBJ2-3	TGTGCCAGCAGCTTAGATGGGCTAGCCCGGGATACGCAGTATTTT	CASSLDGLARDTQYF
TRBV9	NA	NA	TRBJ2-1	TGTGCCAGCAGCACGAGCCGGACACAGTCGTACAATGAGCAGTTCTTC	CASSTSRTQSYNEQFF
TRBV11-3	NA	NA	TRBJ2-7	TGTGCCAGCAGCTTAGCCACAGGGTCCGAGCAGTACTTC	CASSLATGSEQYF
TRBV5-1	TRBD2	NA	TRBJ2-2	TGCGCCAGCAGCTTGGAAGGAGCGGGAGTTGACACCGGGGAGCTGTTTTTT	CASSLEGAGVDTGELFF
TRBV19	NA	NA	TRBJ2-1	TGTGCCAGTAGAAGGGGCTACAATGAGCAGTTCTTC	CASRRGYNEQFF